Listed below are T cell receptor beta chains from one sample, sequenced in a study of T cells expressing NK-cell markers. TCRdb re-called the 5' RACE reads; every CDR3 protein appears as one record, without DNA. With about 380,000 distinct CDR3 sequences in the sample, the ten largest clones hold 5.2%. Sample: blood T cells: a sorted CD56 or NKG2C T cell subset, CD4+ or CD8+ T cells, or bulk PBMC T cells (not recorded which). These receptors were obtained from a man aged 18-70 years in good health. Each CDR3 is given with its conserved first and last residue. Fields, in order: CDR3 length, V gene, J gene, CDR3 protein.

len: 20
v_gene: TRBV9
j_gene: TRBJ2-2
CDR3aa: CASSVRWGYSGGGNTGELFF

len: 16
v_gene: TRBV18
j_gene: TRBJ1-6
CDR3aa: CASSPQISRGESPLHF

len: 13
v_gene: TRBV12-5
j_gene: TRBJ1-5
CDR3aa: CASGLYRDQPQHF

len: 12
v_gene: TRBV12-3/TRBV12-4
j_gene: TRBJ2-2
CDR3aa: CASRTVTGELFF

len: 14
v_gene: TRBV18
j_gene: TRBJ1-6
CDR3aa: CASSHGVENSPLHF

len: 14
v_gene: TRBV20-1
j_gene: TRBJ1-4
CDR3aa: CSARAGWGGEKLFF

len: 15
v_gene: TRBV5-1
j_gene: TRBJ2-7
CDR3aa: CASSLVLPGTYEQYF

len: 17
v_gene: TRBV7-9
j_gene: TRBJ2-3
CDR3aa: CASSTRSGGRNEDTQYF

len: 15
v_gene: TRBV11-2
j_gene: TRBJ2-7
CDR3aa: CASSFGGTGVYEQYF

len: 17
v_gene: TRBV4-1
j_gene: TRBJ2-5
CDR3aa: CASSQDMGTAYQETQYF

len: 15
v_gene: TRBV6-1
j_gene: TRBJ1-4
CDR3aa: CASSEGRETNEKLFF

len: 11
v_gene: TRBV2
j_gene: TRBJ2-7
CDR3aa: CASSESPVPYF

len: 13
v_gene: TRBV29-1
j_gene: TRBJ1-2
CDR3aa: CSVEGLELGGYTF

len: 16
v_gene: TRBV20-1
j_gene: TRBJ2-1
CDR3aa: CSARPRAGTGHNEQFF

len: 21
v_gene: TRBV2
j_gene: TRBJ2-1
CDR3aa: CASSRAPGGGGAPTMSGEQFF

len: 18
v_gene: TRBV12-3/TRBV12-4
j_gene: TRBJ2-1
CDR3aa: CASSPSLRGTEIYNEQFF

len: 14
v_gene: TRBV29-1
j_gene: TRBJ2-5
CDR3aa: CSVSATIIGETQYF

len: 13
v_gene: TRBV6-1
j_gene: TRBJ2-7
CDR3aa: CALTGQGAPGQYF

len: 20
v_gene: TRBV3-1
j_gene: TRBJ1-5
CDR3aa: CASSHRYREQANYSNQPQHF

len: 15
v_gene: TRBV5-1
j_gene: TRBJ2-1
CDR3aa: CASSLGGASYNEQFF

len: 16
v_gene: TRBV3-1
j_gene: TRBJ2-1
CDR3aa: CASSLGTGGTSGKQFF

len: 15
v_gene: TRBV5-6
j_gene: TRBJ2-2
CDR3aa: CASSLRGPNTGELFF

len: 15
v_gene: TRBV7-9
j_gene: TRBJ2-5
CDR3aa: CASSKGQTIQETQYF

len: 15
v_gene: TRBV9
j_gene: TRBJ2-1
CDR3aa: CASSPLGDRGNEQFF

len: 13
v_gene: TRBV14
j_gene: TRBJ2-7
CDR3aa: CASSQDPRRAHYF

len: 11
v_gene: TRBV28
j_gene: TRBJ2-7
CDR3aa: CASSEVSVSYF

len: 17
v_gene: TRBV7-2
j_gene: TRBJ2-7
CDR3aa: CASSLGYGDRKTYEQYF

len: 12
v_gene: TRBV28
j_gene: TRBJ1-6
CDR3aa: CASSASGRALHF

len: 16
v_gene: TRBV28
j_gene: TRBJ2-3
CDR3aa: CASTNLRTGSTDTQYF

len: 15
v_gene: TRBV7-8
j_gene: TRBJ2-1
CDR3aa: CASQGKVGRYNEQFF

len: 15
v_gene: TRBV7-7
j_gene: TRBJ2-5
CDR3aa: CASSPGPTNQETQYF

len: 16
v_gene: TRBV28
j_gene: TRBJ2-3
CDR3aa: CASSSPRVLGGDTQYF